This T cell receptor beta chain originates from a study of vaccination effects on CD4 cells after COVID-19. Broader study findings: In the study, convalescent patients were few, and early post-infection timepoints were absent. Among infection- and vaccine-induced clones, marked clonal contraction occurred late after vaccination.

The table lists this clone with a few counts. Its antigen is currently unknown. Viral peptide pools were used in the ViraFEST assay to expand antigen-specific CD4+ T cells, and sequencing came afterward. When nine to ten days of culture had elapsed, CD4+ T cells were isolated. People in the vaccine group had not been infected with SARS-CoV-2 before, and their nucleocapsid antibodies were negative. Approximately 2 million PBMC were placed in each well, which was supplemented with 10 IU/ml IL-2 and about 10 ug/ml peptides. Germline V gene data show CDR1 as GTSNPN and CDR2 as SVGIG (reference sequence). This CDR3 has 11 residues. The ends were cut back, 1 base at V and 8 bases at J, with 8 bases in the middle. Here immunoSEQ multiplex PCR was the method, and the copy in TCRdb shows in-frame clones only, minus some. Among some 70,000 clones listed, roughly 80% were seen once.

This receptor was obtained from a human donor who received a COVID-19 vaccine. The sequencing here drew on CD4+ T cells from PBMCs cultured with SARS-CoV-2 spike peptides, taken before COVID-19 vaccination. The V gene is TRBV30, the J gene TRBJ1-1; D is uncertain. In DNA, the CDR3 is TGTGCCTGGAGTGCGGGCAGGGAAGCTTTCTTT. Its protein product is CAWSAGREAFF.